This TCR beta chain stems from a study of blood T cells in healthy people across ages. Across the study: Template-switching capture recovered about one barcoded beta molecule per two T cells.

Next came a second PCR, run for about 6 to 11 cycles, which used a sample-barcoded 5' primer along with a J-beta primer mix. Template switching added a 12-random-nucleotide identifier to every cDNA molecule. TCRdb re-analysed the 5' RACE reads in MiXCR, keeping a single row per CDR3 protein. The sample lists about 640,000 distinct CDR3 sequences, roughly 43% occurring once. The CDR3 consists of 15 residues. The V gene's germline CDR1 is LNHDA and CDR2 SQIVND (reference sequence). Trimming shortened V by 1 base and J by 5 bases, and 12 bases separated the two germline ends. Broader study findings: One million T cells yielded diversity estimates that were considered underestimates.

A remark on this clonotype: Antigen: not known.

The clonotype was recovered from a man at least 80 years old in good health. Sample: blood. The V call is TRBV19, the J call TRBJ2-1; possible D gene TRBD2, 6 bases. The CDR3 coding sequence is TGTGCCAGTAGTATAGCGGGAGCGATGAACAATGAGCAGTTCTTC. Translation: CASSIAGAMNNEQFF.